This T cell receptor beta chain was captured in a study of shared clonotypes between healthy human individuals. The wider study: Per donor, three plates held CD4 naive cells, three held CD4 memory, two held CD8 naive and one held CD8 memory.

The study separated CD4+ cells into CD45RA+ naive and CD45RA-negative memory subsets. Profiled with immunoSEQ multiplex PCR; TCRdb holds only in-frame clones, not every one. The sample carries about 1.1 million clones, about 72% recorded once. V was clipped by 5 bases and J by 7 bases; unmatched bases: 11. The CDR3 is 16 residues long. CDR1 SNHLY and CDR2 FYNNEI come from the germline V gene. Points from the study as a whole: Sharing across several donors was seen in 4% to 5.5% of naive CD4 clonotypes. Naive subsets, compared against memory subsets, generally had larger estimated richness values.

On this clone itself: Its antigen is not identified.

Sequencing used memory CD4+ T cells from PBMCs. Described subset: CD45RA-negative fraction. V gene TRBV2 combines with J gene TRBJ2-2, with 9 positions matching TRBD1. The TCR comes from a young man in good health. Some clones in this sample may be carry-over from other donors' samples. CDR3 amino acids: CASSIGTGKVDGELFF. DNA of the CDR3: TGTGCCAGCAGTATCGGGACAGGGAAGGTTGACGGGGAGCTGTTTTTT.